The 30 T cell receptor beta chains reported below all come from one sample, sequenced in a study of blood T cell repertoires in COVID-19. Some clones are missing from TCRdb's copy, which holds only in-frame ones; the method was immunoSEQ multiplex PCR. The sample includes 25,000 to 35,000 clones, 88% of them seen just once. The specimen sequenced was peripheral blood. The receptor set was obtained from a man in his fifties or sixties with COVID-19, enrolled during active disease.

CDR3 DNA: TGTGCCAGCAGTTACCCAGGCGGGAGCGTTCATGACGAGCAGTACTTC. Encoded protein: CASSYPGGSVHDEQYF. This chain connects TRBV6-5 to TRBJ2-7, with 7 bases identical to TRBD2. CDR3 length: 16 residues. V was pared by 2 bases and J by 5 bases, with 12 bases of the junction left unmatched. Germline assignment: CDR1 MNHEY and CDR2 SVGAGI.

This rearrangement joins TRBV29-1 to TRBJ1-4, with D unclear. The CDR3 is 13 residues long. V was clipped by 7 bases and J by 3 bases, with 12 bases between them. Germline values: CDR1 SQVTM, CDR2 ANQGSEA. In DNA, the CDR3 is TGCAGCGCTCAGCTAGGAGCTAATGAAAAACTGTTTTTT. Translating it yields CSAQLGANEKLFF.

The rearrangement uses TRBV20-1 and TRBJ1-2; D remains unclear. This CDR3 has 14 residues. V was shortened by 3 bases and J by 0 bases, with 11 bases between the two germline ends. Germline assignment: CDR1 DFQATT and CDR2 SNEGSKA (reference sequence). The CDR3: CSASLGVANYGYTF. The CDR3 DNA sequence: TGCAGTGCTAGTTTGGGCGTAGCTAACTATGGCTACACCTTC.

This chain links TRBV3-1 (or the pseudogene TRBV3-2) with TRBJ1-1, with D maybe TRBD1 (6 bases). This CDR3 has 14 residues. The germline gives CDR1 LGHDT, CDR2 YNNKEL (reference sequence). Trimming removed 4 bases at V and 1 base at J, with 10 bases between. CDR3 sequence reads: CASSPGTRNTEAFF. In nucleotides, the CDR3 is TGTGCCAGCAGCCCGGGGACACGGAACACTGAAGCTTTCTTT.

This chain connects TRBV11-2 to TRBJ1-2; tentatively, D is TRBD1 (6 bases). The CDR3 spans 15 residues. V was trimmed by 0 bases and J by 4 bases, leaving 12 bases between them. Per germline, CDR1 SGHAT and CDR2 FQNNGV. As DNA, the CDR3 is TGTGCCAGCAGCTTAGATCCAGGGGCCTTCTATGGCTACACCTTC. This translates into CASSLDPGAFYGYTF.

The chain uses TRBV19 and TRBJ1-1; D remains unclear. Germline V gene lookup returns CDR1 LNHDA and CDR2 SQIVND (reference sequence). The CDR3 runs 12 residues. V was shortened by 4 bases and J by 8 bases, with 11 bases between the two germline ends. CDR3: CASSNVGGEAFF. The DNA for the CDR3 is TGTGCCAGTAGTAACGTCGGCGGGGAAGCTTTCTTT.

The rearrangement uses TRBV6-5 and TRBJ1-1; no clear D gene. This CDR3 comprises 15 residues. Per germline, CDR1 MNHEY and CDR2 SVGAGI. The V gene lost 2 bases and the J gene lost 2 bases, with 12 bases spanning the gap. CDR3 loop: CASSYGPLPNTEAFF. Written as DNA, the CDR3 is TGTGCCAGCAGTTACGGGCCGCTGCCCAACACTGAAGCTTTCTTT.

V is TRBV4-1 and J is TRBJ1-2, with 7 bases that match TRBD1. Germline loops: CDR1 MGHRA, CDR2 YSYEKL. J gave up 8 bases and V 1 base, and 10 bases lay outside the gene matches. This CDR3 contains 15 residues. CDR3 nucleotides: TGCGCCAGCAGCCAAGCTCCACAGGGGAGTCGGGGCTACACCTTC. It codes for CASSQAPQGSRGYTF.

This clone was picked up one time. Here the CDR3 reads CASSLDHDSYNEQFF. The CDR3 bases are TGCGCCAGCAGCCTCGATCATGACAGCTACAATGAGCAGTTCTTC. The chain carries TRBV5-1 and TRBJ2-1, with a weak D call TRBD1 (5 bases). Trimming removed 4 bases at V and 3 bases at J, with 14 bases between. The V gene's germline CDR1 is SGHRS and CDR2 YFSETQ. This CDR3 spans 15 amino acids.

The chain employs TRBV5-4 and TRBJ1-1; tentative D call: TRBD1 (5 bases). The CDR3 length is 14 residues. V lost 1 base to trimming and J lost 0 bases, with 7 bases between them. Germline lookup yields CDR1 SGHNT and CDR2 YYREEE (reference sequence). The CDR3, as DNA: TGTGCCAGCAGCTTGAAGGGGATGAACACTGAAGCTTTCTTT. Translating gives CASSLKGMNTEAFF.

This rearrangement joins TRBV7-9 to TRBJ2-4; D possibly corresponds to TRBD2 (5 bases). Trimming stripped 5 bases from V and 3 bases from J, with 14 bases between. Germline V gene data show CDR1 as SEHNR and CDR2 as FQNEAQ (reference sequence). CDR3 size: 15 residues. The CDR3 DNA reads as TGTGCCAGCAGCCCGCCGGAGGCGGGCAAAAACATTCAGTACTTC. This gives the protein CASSPPEAGKNIQYF.

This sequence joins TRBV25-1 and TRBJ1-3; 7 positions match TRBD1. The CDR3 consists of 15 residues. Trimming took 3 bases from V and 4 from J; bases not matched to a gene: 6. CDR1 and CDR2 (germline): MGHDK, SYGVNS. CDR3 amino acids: CASSDKAGGGNTIYF. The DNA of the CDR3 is TGTGCCAGCAGTGACAAGGCAGGGGGAGGAAACACCATATATTTT.

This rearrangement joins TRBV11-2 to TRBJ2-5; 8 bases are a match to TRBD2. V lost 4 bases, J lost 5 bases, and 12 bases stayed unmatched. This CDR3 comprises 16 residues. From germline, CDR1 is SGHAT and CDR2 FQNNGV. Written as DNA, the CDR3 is TGTGCCAGCAGCTCCGATACAGCGGGAGCGTCTGAGACCCAGTACTTC. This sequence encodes CASSSDTAGASETQYF.

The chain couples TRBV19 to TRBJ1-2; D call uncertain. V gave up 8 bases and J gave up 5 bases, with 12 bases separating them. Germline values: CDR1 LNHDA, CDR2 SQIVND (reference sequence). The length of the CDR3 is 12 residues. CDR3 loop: CASRKHPYGYTF. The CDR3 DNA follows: TGTGCCAGTCGAAAACACCCATATGGCTACACCTTC.

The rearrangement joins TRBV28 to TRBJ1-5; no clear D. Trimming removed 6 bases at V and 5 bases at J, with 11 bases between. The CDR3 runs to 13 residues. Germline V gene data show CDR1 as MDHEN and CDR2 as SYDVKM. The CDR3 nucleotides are TGTGCCAGCAGACTCGGGAGTTATCAGCCCCAGCATTTT. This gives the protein CASRLGSYQPQHF.

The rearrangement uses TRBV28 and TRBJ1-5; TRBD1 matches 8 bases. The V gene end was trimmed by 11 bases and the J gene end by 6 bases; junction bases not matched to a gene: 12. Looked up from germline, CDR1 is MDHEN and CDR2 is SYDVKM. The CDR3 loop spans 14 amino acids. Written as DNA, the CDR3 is TGTGCCTCTCATCTGGACAGGGTTGGTCAGCCCCAGCATTTT. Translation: CASHLDRVGQPQHF.

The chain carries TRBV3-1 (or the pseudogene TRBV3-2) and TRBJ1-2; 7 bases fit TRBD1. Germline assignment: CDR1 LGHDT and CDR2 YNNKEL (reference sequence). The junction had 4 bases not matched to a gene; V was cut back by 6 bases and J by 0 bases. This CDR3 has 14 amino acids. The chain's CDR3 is CASSPGQTNYGYTF. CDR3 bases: TGTGCCAGCAGTCCGGGACAGACTAACTATGGCTACACCTTC.

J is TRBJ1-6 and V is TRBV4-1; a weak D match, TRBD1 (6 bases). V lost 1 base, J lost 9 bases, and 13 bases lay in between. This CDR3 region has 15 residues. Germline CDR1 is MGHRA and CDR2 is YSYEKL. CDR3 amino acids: CASSQVEQGGSPLHF. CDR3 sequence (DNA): TGCGCCAGCAGCCAAGTTGAACAGGGTGGTTCACCCCTCCACTTT.

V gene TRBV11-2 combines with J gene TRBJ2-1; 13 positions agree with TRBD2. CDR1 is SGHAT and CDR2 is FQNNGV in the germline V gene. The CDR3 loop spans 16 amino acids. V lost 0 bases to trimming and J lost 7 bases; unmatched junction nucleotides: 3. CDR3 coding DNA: TGTGCCAGCAGCTTAGACGGACTAGCGGGAGCAAATGAGCAGTTCTTC. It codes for CASSLDGLAGANEQFF.

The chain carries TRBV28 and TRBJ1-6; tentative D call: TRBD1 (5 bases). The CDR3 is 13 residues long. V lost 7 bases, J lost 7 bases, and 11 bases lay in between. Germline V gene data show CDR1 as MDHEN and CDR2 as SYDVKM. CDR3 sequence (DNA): TGTGCCAGCAAGGGGTCCTCGAATTCACCCCTCCACTTT. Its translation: CASKGSSNSPLHF.

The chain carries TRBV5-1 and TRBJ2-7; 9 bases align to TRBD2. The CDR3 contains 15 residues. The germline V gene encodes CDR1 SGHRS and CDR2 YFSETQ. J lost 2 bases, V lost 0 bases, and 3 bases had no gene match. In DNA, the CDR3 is TGCGCCAGCAGCTTGGGTAGCGGGAGTACCTACGAGCAGTACTTC. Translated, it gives CASSLGSGSTYEQYF.

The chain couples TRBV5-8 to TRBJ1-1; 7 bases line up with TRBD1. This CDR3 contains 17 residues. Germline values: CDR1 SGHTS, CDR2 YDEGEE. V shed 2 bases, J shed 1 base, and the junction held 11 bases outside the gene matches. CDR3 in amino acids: CASSLKGGHRGNTEAFF. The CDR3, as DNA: TGTGCCAGCAGCTTAAAAGGGGGCCACAGGGGGAACACTGAAGCTTTCTTT.

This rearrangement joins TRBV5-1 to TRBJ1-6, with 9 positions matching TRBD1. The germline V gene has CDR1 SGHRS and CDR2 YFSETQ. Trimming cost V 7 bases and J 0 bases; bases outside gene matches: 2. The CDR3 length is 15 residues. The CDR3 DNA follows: TGCGCCAGCCGGGGACAGGGCTCCTATAATTCACCCCTCCACTTT. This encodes CASRGQGSYNSPLHF.

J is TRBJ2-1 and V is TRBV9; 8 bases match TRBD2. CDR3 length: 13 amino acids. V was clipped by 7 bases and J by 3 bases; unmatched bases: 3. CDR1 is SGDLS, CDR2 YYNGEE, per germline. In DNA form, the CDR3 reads TGTGCCAGCTCGCTAGCGGGCTACAATGAGCAGTTCTTC. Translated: CASSLAGYNEQFF.

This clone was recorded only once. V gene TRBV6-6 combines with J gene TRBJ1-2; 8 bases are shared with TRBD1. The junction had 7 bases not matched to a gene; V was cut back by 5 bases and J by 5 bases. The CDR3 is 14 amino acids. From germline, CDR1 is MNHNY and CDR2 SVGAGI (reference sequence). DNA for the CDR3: TGTGCCAGCAGTCTACTGCAGGGGGCTTATGGCTACACCTTC. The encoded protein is CASSLLQGAYGYTF.

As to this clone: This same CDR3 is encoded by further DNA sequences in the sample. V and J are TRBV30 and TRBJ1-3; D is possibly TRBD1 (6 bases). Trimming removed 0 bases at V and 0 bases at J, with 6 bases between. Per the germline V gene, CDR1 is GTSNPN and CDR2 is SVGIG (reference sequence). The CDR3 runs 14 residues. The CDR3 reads CAWSVGGSGNTIYF. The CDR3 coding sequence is TGTGCCTGGAGTGTAGGGGGCTCTGGAAACACCATATATTTT. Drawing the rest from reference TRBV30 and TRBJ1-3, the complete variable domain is SQTIHQWPATLVQPVGSPLSLECTVEGTSNPNLYWYRQAAGRGLQLLFYSVGIGQISSEVPQNLSASRPQDRQFILSSKKLLLSDSGFYLCAWSVGGSGNTIYFGEGSWLTVV.

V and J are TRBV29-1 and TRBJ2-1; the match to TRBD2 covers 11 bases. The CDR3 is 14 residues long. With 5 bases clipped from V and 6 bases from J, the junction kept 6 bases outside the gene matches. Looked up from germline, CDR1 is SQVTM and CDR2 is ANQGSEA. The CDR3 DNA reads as TGCAGCGTTAAACTAGCGGGAGAGGGCAATGAGCAGTTCTTC. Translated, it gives CSVKLAGEGNEQFF.

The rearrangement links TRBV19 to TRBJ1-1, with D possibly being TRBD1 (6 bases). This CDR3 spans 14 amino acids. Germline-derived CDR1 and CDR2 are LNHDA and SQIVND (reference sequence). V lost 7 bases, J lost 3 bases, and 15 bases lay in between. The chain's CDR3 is CASTPGQTYTEAFF. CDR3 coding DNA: TGTGCCAGTACCCCAGGACAGACGTACACTGAAGCTTTCTTT.

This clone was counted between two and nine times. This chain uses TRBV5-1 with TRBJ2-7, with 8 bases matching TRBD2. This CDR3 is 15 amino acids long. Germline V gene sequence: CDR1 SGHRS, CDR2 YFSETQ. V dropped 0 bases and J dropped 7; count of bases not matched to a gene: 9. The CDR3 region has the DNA TGCGCCAGCAGCTTGGGACCGGGAGGGCCGGGGGAGCAGTACTTC. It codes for CASSLGPGGPGEQYF.

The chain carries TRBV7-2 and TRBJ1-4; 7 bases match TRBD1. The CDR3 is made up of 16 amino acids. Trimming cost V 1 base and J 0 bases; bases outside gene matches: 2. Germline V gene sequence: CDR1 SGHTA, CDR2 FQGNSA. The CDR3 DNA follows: TGTGCCAGCAGCTTAGAGGGGACAGCAACTAATGAAAAACTGTTTTTT. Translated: CASSLEGTATNEKLFF.